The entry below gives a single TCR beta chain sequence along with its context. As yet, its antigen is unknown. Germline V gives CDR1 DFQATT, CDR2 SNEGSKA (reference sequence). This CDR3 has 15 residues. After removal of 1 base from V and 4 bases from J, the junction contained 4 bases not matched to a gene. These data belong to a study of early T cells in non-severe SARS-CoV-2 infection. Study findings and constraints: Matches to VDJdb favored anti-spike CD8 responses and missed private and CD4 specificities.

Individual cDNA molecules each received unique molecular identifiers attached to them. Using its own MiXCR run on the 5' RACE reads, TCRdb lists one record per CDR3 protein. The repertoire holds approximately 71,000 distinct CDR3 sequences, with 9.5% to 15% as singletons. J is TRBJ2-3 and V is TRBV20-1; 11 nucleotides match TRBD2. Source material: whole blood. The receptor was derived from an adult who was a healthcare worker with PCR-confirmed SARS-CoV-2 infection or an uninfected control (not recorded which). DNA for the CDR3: TGCAGTGCTAGAGCCCTAGCGGGGGGCTCAGATACGCAGTATTTT. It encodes CSARALAGGSDTQYF.